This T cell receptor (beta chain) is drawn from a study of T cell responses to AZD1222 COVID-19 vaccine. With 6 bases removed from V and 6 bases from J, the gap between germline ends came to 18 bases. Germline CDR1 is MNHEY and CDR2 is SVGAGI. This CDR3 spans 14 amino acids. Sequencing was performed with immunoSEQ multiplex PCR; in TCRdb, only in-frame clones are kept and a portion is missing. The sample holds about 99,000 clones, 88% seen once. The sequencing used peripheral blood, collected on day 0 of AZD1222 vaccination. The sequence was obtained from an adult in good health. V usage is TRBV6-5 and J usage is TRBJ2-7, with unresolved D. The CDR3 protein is CASSASVVPFEQYF. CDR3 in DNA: TGTGCCAGCAGCGCCAGCGTCGTCCCATTCGAGCAGTACTTC.